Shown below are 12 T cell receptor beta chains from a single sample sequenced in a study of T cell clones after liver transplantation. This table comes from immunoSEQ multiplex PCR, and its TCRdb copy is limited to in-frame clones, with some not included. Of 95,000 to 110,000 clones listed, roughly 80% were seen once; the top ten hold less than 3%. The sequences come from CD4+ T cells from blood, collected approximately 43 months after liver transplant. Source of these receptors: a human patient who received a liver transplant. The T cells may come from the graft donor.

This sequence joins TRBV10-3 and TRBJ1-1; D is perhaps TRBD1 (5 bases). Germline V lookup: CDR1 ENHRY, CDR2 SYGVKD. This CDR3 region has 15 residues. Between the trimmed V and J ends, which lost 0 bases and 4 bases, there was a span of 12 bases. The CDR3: CAISESRGTATEAFF. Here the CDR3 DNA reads TGTGCCATCAGTGAGTCAAGGGGAACGGCCACTGAAGCTTTCTTT.

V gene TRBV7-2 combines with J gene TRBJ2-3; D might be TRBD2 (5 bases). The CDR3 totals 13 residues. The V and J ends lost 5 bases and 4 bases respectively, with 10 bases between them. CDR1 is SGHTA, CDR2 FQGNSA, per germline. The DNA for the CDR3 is TGTGCCAGCAGCCGGGATTCCCCAGATACGCAGTATTTT. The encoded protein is CASSRDSPDTQYF. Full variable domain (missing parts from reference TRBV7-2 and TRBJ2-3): GAGVSQSPSNKVTEKGKDVELRCDPISGHTALYWYRQSLGQGLEFLIYFQGNSAPDKSGLPSDRFSAERTGGSVSTLTIQRTQQEDSAVYLCASSRDSPDTQYFGPGTRLTVL.

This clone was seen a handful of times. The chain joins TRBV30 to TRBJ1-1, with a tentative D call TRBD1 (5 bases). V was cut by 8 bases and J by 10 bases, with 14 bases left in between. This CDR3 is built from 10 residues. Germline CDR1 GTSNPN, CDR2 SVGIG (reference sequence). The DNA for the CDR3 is TGTGCCGCCAGGAGGGGTGGAGCTTTCTTT. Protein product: CAARRGGAFF.

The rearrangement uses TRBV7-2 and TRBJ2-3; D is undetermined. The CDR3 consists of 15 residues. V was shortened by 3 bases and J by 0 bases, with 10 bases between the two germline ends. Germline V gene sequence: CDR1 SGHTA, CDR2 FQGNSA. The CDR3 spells CASSLDISSTDTQYF. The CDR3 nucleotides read TGTGCCAGCAGCTTGGATATCTCTAGCACAGATACGCAGTATTTT.

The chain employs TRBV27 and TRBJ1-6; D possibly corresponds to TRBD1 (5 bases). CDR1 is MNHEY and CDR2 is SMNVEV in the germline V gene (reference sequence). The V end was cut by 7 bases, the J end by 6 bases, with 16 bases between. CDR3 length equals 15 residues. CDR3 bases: TGTGCCAGCAAAACAGGAGCCCGGGGTAATTCACCCCTCCACTTT. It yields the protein CASKTGARGNSPLHF.

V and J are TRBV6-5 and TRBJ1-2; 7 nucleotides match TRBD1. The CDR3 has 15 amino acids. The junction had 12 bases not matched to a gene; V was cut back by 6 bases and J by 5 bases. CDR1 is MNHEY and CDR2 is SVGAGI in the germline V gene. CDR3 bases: TGTGCCAGCAGGGCGAACAGGGGCCGCGGGTATGGCTACACCTTC. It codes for CASRANRGRGYGYTF.

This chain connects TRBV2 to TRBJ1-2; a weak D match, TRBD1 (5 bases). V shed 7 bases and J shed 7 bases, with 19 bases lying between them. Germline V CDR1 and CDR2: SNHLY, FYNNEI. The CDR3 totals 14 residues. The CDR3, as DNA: TGTGCCAGCAAGGGGACGGGGGGTCATTCTGGCTACACCTTC. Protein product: CASKGTGGHSGYTF.

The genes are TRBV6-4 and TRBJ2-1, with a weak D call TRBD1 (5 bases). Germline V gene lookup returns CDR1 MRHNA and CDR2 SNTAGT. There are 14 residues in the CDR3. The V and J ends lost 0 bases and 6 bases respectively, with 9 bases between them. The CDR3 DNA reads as TGTGCCAGCAGTGACTCGGGCAGGGCCAATGAGCAGTTCTTC. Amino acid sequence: CASSDSGRANEQFF.

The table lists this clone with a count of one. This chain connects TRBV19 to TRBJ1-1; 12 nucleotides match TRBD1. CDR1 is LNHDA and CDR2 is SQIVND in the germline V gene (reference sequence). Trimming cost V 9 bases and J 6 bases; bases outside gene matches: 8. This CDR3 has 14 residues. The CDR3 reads CASSWDRGLSEAFF. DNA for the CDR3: TGTGCCAGCAGTTGGGACAGGGGGCTATCTGAAGCTTTCTTT.

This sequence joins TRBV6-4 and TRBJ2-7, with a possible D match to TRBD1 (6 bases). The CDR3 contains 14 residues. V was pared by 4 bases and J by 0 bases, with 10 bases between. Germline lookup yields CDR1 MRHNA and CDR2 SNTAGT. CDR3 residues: CASSVRGFSYEQYF. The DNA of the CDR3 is TGTGCCAGCAGTGTAAGGGGGTTCTCCTACGAGCAGTACTTC.

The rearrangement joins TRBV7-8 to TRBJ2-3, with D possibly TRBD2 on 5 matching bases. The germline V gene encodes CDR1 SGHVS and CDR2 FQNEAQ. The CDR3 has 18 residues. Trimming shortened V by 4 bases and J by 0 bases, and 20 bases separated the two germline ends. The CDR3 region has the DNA TGTGCCAGCAGCTCCCACAGCCCCCATAGCGTAAGCACAGATACGCAGTATTTT. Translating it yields CASSSHSPHSVSTDTQYF.

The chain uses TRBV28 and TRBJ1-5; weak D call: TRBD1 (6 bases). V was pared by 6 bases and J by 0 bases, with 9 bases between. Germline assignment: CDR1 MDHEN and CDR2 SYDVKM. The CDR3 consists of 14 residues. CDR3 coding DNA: TGTGCCAGCAGAAAGGACAGTAGCAATCAGCCCCAGCATTTT. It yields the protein CASRKDSSNQPQHF. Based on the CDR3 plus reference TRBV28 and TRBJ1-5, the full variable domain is DVKVTQSSRYLVKRTGEKVFLECVQDMDHENMFWYRQDPGLGLRLIYFSYDVKMKEKGDIPEGYSVSREKKERFSLILESASTNQTSMYLCASRKDSSNQPQHFGDGTRLSIL.